This T cell receptor (beta chain) was observed in a study of blood T cell repertoires in COVID-19. In the authors' methods: Amplifying reference gene primers gave estimates of nucleated cell counts. Assay: immunoSEQ multiplex PCR; the TCRdb copy retains only in-frame clones and omits some. For V, J and clone size, that table is used; D and trimming come from the DNA. Among fewer than 350,000 clones, about 86% were seen once, and the ten largest hold about 4.2%. Trimming took off 0 bases at V and 4 bases at J, with 15 bases between the two ends. The CDR3 covers 16 residues. The germline V gene encodes CDR1 SGHNT and CDR2 YYREEE (reference sequence).

The chain links TRBV5-4 to TRBJ2-3; D possibly corresponds to TRBD2 (7 bases). The sample was PBMCs or T cells enriched from blood (not recorded which). The source is a woman between 35 and 50 years old with acute COVID-19. The CDR3 DNA follows: TGTGCCAGCAGCTTGGAGGTGGGAGGGGGGGCAGATACGCAGTATTTT. Translated: CASSLEVGGGADTQYF. The full variable domain, completed using reference TRBV5-4 and TRBJ2-3, is ETGVTQSPTHLIKTRGQQVTLRCSSQSGHNTVSWYQQALGQGPQFIFQYYREEENGRGNFPPRFSGLQFPNYSSELNVNALELDDSALYLCASSLEVGGGADTQYFGPGTRLTVL.